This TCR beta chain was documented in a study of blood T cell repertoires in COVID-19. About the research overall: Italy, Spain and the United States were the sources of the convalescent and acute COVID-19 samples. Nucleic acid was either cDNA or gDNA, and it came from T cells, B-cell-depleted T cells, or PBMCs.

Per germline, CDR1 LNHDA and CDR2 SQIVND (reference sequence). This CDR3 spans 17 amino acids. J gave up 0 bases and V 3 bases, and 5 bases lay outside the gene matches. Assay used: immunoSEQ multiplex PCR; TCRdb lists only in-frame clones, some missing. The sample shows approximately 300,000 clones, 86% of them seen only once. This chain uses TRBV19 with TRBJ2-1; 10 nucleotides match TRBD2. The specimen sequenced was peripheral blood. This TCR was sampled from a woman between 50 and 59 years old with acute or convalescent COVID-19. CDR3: CASSIRTSGSSYNEQFF. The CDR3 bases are TGTGCCAGTAGTATCCGGACTAGCGGCAGCTCCTACAATGAGCAGTTCTTC.